What follows is one TCR beta chain and its context. What it binds is unknown. This sample was taken from a study of OX40 agonist ivuxolimab in advanced cancers. Whole-study findings and limits: Among T cells, CD8+ cells averaged more expanded clones than CD4+ cells.

The method was immunoSEQ multiplex PCR; TCRdb's version includes in-frame clones alone and lacks a portion of them. The sample shows 55,000 to 90,000 clones, 82% of them seen only once. Germline-derived CDR1 and CDR2 are SGHNT and YYREEE (reference sequence). Unmatched junction bases numbered 5, after V lost 5 bases and J lost 3 bases. CDR3 length: 14 amino acids. The gene calls are TRBV5-4 and TRBJ1-1, with 9 bases that match TRBD1. This clonotype originated in an adult with an advanced solid tumor such as melanoma, head and neck, liver or kidney cancer. The material was CD4+ or CD8+ T cells sorted from blood, obtained in a trial of the OX40 agonist ivuxolimab. The CDR3 reads CASSKQGADTEAFF. The CDR3 DNA reads as TGTGCCAGCAGTAAACAGGGGGCAGACACTGAAGCTTTCTTT.